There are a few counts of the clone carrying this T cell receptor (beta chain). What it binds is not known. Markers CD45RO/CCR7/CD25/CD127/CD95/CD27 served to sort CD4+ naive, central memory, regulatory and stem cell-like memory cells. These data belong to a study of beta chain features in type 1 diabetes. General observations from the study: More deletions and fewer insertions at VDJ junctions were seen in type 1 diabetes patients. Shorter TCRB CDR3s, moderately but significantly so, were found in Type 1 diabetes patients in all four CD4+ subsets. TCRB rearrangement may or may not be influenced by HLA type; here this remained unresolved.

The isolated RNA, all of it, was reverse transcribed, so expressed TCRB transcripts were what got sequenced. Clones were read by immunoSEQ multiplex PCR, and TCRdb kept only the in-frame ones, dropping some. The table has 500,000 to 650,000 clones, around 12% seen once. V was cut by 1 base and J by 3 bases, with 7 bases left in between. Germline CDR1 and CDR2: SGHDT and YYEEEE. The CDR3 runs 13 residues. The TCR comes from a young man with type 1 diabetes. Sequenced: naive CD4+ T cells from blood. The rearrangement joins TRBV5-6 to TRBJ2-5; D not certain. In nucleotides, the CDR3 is TGTGCCAGCAGCTTGCTTGTGGAAGAGACCCAGTACTTC. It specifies CASSLLVEETQYF.